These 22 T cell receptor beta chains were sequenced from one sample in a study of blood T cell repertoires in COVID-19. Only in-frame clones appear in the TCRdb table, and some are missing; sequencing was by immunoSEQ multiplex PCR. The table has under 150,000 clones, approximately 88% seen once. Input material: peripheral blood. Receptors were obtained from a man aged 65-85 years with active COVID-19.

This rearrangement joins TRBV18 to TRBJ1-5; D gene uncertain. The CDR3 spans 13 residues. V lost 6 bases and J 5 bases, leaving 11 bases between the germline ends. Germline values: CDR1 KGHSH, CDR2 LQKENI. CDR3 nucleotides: TGTGCCAGCTCCTACGGTCGGGATCAGCCCCAGCATTTT. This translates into CASSYGRDQPQHF.

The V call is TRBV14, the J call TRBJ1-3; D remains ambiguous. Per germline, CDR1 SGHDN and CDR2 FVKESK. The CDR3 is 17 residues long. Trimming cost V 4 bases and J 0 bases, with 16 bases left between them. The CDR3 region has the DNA TGTGCCAGCAGCCCCGTTGGCGGGCCGTACTCTGGAAACACCATATATTTT. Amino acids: CASSPVGGPYSGNTIYF.

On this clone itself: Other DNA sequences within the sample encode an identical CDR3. CDR3 DNA: TGTGCCAGCAGCTCCCAGGGGGGGAACACTGAAGCTTTCTTT. Translation gives CASSSQGGNTEAFF. The rearrangement links TRBV7-2 to TRBJ1-1; TRBD1 matches at 7 bases. With 4 bases clipped from V and 1 base from J, the junction kept 3 bases outside the gene matches. This CDR3 spans 14 amino acids. Germline CDR1 is SGHTA and CDR2 is FQGNSA.

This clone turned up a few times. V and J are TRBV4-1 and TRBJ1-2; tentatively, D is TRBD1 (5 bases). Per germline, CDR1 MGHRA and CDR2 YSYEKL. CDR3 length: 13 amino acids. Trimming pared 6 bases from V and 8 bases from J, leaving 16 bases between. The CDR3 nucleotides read TGCGCCAGCAGTCGCACGGGACTTCAAGGCTACACCTTC. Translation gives CASSRTGLQGYTF.

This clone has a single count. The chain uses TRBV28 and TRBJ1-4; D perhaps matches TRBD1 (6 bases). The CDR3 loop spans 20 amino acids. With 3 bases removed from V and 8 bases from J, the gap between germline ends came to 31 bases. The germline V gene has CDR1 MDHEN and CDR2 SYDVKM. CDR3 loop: CASSFPRTASIIMGSEKLFF. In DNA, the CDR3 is TGTGCCAGCAGTTTCCCGAGGACAGCAAGCATCATCATGGGGTCCGAAAAACTGTTTTTT.

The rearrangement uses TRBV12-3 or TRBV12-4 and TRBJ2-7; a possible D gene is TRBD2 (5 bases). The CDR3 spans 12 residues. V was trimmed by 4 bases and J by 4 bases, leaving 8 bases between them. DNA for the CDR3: TGTGCCAGCAGTTCAGGAGGTTACGAGCAGTACTTC. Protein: CASSSGGYEQYF.

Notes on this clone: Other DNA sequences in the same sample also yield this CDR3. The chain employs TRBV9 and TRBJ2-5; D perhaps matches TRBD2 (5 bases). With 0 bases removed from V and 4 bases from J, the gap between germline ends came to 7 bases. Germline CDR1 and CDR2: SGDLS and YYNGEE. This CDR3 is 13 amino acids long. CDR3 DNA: TGTGCCAGCAGCGTAGACGGAGGAGAGACCCAGTACTTC. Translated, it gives CASSVDGGETQYF.

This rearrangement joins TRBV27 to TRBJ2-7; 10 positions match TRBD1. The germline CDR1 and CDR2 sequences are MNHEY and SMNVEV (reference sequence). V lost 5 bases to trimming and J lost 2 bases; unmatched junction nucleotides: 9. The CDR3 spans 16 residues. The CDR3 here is CASSIRQGARAYEQYF. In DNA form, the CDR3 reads TGTGCCAGCAGTATTAGACAGGGGGCGCGGGCCTACGAGCAGTACTTC.

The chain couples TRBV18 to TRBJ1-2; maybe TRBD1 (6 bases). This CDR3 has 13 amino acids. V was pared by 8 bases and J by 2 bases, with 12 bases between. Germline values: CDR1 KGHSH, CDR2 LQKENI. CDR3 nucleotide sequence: TGTGCCAGCACCGCGACAGGAAACTATGGCTACACCTTC. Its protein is CASTATGNYGYTF. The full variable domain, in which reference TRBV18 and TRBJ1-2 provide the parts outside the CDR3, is NAGVMQNPRHLVRRRGQEARLRCSPMKGHSHVYWYRQLPEEGLKFMVYLQKENIIDESGMPKERFSAEFPKEGPSILRIQQVVRGDSAAYFCASTATGNYGYTFGSGTRLTVV.

The DNA of the CDR3 is TGTGCCAGCAGTTCCCGAACCCCGCCTAGCGGGAGAATAAATGAGCAGTTCTTC. This gives the protein CASSSRTPPSGRINEQFF. The chain couples TRBV2 to TRBJ2-1; 10 positions agree with TRBD2. The CDR3 loop spans 18 amino acids. Looked up from germline, CDR1 is SNHLY and CDR2 is FYNNEI. Unmatched junction bases numbered 17, after V lost 5 bases and J lost 7 bases.

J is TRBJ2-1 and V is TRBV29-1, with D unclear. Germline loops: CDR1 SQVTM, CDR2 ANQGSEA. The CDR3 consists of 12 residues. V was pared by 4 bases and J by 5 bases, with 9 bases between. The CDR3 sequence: CSVVVSNNEQFF. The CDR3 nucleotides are TGCAGCGTTGTTGTTTCAAACAATGAGCAGTTCTTC.

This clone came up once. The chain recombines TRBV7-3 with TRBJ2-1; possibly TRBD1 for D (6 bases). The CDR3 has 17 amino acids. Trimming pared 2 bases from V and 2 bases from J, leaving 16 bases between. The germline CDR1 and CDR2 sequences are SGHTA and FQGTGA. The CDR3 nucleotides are TGTGCCAGCAGCTTATCAAGTGGCAGGGGTCCCTACAATGAGCAGTTCTTC. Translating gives CASSLSSGRGPYNEQFF.

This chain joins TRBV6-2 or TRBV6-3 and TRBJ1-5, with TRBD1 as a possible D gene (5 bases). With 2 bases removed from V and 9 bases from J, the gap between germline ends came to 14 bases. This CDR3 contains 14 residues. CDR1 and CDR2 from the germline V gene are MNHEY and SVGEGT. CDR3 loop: CASSYPQGDMPQHF. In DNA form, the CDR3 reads TGTGCCAGCAGTTACCCCCAGGGCGATATGCCCCAGCATTTT.

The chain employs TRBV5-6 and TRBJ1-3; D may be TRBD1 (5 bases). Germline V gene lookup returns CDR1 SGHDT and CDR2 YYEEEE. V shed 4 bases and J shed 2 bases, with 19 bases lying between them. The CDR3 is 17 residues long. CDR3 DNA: TGTGCCAGCAGCCCGAGCGGCGGGGGGAAACCTGGAAACACCATATATTTT. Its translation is CASSPSGGGKPGNTIYF.

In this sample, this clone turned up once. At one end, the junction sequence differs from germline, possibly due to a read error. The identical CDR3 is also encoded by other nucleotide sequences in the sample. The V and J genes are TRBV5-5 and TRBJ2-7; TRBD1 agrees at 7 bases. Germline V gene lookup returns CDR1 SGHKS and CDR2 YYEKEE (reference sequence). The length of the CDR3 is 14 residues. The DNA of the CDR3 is TGTGCTAGCACCACAGGGGAAAGGTTCTACGAGCAGTACTTC. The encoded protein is CASTTGERFYEQYF.

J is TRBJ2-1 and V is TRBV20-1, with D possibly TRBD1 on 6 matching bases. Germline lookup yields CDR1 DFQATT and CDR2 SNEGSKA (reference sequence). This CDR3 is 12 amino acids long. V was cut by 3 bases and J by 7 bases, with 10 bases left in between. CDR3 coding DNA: TGCAGTGCTAGTGAAACAGGGAATGAGCAGTTCTTC. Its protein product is CSASETGNEQFF.

The CDR3 sequence: CASSITPGMNTEAFF. The CDR3 DNA reads TGTGCCAGTAGTATTACCCCGGGAATGAACACTGAAGCTTTCTTT. The chain joins TRBV19 to TRBJ1-1; D unresolved. Germline CDR1 is LNHDA and CDR2 is SQIVND (reference sequence). CDR3 length: 15 residues. V lost 3 bases and J 0 bases, leaving 11 bases between the germline ends.

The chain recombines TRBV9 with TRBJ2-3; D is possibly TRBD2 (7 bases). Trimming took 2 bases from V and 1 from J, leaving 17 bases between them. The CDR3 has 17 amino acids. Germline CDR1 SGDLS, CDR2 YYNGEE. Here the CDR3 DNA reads TGTGCCAGCAGCGTGTCCACAGGGAGGGGTGGCACAGATACGCAGTATTTT. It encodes CASSVSTGRGGTDTQYF.

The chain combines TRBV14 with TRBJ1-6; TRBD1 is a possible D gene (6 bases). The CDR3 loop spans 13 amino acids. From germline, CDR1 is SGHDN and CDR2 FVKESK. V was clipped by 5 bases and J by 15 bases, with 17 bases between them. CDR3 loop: CASSLQGRVVLHF. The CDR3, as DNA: TGTGCCAGCAGCTTACAGGGTCGGGTGGTCCTCCACTTT. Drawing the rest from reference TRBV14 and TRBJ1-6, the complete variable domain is EAGVTQFPSHSVIEKGQTVTLRCDPISGHDNLYWYRRVMGKEIKFLLHFVKESKQDESGMPNNRFLAERTGGTYSTLKVQPAELEDSGVYFCASSLQGRVVLHFGNGTRLTVT.

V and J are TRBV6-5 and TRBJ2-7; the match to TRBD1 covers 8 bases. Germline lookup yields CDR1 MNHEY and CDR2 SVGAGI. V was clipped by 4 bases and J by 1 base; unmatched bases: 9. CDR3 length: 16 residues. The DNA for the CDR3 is TGTGCCAGCAGTTTACTCCGGGACAGGTGGTCCTACGAGCAGTACTTC. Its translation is CASSLLRDRWSYEQYF.

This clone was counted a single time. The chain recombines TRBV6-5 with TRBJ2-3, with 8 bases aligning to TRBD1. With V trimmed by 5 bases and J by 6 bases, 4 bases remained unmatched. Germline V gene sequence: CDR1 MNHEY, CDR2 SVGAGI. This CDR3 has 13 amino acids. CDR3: CASSTRQGDTQYF. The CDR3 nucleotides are TGTGCCAGCAGTACCCGACAGGGGGATACGCAGTATTTT.

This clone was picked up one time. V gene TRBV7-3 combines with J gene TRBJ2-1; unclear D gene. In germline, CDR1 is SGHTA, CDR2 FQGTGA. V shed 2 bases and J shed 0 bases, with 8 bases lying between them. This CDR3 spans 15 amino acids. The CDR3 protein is CASSLGPLSYNEQFF. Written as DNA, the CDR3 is TGTGCCAGCAGCTTAGGCCCGCTCTCCTACAATGAGCAGTTCTTC.